These T cell receptor beta chains were read from a single sample in a study of cytomegalovirus exposure and HLA in healthy donors. Assay: immunoSEQ multiplex PCR; the TCRdb copy retains only in-frame clones and omits some. This table holds about 150,000 clones, about 83% found once. Sequenced sample: PBMCs. The receptors derive from a man between 40 and 49 years old in good health and CMV-seropositive. The CDR3 runs from the conserved cysteine through the conserved F or W. The D gene is left open where the match is weak. Size is stated for part of the rows, as once, few or many counts, or as a class when the clone is expanded.

TRBD1	once	TRBV30	TRBJ1-1	TGTGCCTGGGACTTCCCTGGGGGGACAGAAGAAGCTTTCTTT	CAWDFPGGTEEAFF
TRBD1	.	TRBV4-1	TRBJ1-4	TGCGCCAGCAGCCATCTGGGACAGCTAAATGAAAAACTGTTTTTT	CASSHLGQLNEKLFF
.	.	TRBV28	TRBJ1-1	TGTGCCAGCAGTCCTTCCGGGGTCGGGAACACTGAAGCTTTCTTT	CASSPSGVGNTEAFF
TRBD1	.	TRBV7-8	TRBJ1-2	TGTGCCAGCAGCGACAGGGTTAACTATGGCTACACCTTC	CASSDRVNYGYTF
TRBD1	.	TRBV28	TRBJ2-7	TGTGCCAGCAAAGGGGCATCCGGGACAGATCCCTACGAGCAGTACTTC	CASKGASGTDPYEQYF
TRBD2	few	TRBV6-1	TRBJ2-2	TGTGCCAGCAGTGCTCCAACGGGGACTAGTAAGCCCGGGGAGCTGTTTTTT	CASSAPTGTSKPGELFF
TRBD2	.	TRBV6-4	TRBJ2-5	TGTGCCAGCAGCCGATCTAGCGGGCCGGTGGAAGGGACCCAGTACTTC	CASSRSSGPVEGTQYF
.	once	TRBV5-1	TRBJ2-3	TGCGCCAGCAGCTTGGAGGGGGGGCTCGCAGATACGCAGTATTTT	CASSLEGGLADTQYF
TRBD1	.	TRBV28	TRBJ1-1	TGTGCCAGCAGCGAGGGACAGGGGAACACTGAAGCTTTCTTT	CASSEGQGNTEAFF
.	.	TRBV7-6	TRBJ1-2	TGTGCCAGCAGCCCAAATACAGGGTCCTATGGCTACACCTTC	CASSPNTGSYGYTF
.	.	TRBV18	TRBJ2-7	TGTGCCAGCTCACCTGGGACAACCAGAAACTACGAGCAGTACTTC	CASSPGTTRNYEQYF
TRBD1	.	TRBV7-8	TRBJ1-2	TGTGCCAGCAGCTTATATGGGGGACAGATCCATTCTAACTATGGCTACACCTTC	CASSLYGGQIHSNYGYTF
TRBD1	few	TRBV11-3	TRBJ2-7	TGTGCCAGCAGCTCGAGCGGACAGGGGTCCTACGAGCAGTACTTC	CASSSSGQGSYEQYF
.	.	TRBV19	TRBJ2-1	TGTGCCAGTAGTATTTCTATGGGAGCGCTTAACAATGAGCAGTTCTTC	CASSISMGALNNEQFF
.	.	TRBV6-5	TRBJ2-5	TGTGCCAGCAGGGCGGCATCGGAGACCCAGTACTTC	CASRAASETQYF
.	few	TRBV7-2	TRBJ1-6	TGTGCCAGCAGCTTATTGGAGGGACGGTCACCCCTCCACTTT	CASSLLEGRSPLHF
.	.	TRBV5-6	TRBJ1-1	TGTGCCAGCAAAAGACGGGGCACTGAAGCTTTCTTT	CASKRRGTEAFF
.	.	TRBV2	TRBJ2-5	TGTGCCAGCGGGGGAGGGGGTCTTGAGACCCAGTACTTC	CASGGGGLETQYF
.	.	TRBV9	TRBJ2-3	TGTGCCAGCAGCGTGAGCACAGGGCTGACAGATACGCAGTATTTT	CASSVSTGLTDTQYF
.	once	TRBV6-6	TRBJ1-3	TGTGCCAGCAGTCCGACTTGGTCCTCTGGAAACACCATATATTTT	CASSPTWSSGNTIYF
.	.	TRBV11-2	TRBJ2-2	TGTGCCAGCAGCGTTGGGGCAGCGGGGGAGCTGTTTTTT	CASSVGAAGELFF
.	.	TRBV28	TRBJ1-5	TGTGCCAGCACTCAGGGGAGAAAAAACAATCAGCCCCAGCATTTT	CASTQGRKNNQPQHF
TRBD1	.	TRBV25-1	TRBJ1-1	TGTGCCAGCAGCACGAGGGGGCTCACTGAAGCTTTCTTT	CASSTRGLTEAFF
TRBD1	.	TRBV29-1	TRBJ1-4	TGCAGCGTCTCCGGGACAGGGAATGAAAAACTGTTTTTT	CSVSGTGNEKLFF
.	.	TRBV9	TRBJ2-4	TGTGCCAGCAGCGTAGCGGGGGATCTAGCCCGGAACATTCAGTACTTC	CASSVAGDLARNIQYF
.	.	TRBV5-4	TRBJ1-1	TGTGCCAGCTCCACAAGGGGGATGAACACTGAAGCTTTCTTT	CASSTRGMNTEAFF
.	few	TRBV27	TRBJ2-1	TGTGCCAGCAGTACTACCCGCGGACAGAGGAATGAGCAGTTCTTC	CASSTTRGQRNEQFF
.	once	TRBV11-2	TRBJ1-1	TGTGCCAGCAGTACATCTCTCCGCACTGAAGCTTTCTTT	CASSTSLRTEAFF
.	.	TRBV18	TRBJ2-5	TGTGCCAGCTCACCCCTAGAAGAGACCCAGTACTTC	CASSPLEETQYF
TRBD1	.	TRBV2	TRBJ1-1	TGTGCCAGCAGTGATCCTTTGGGGTTAGACAGGGGGACTGAAGCTTTCTTT	CASSDPLGLDRGTEAFF
TRBD2	few	TRBV6-5	TRBJ2-1	TGTGCCAGCAGGCAAGCGGGGGGGGCTGAGCGACAGTTCTTC	CASRQAGGAERQFF
.	.	TRBV4-1	TRBJ2-4	TGCGCCAGCAGCCAAATTGCGGAGCCCCAAAACATTCAGTACTTC	CASSQIAEPQNIQYF
.	few	TRBV29-1	TRBJ2-1	TGCAGCGTTGAAGGGCTTCAGGATAATGAGCAGTTCTTC	CSVEGLQDNEQFF
TRBD2	.	TRBV5-4	TRBJ2-7	TGTGCCAGCAGCATCCCTTCGCTCGGCGGGAGTGCCGACGAGCAGTACTTC	CASSIPSLGGSADEQYF
TRBD1	few	TRBV2	TRBJ2-7	TGTGCCAGCAGTGGAACAGGGGGCGGCTACGAGCAGTACTTC	CASSGTGGGYEQYF
.	.	TRBV7-2	TRBJ2-3	TGTGCCAGCGCCGAGATTCGCACAGATACGCAGTATTTT	CASAEIRTDTQYF
.	.	TRBV5-1	TRBJ2-5	TGCGCCAGCAGCTTCCCCCGTGCGGGGAGCTTCCAAGAGACCCAGTACTTC	CASSFPRAGSFQETQYF
TRBD2	.	TRBV10-2	TRBJ2-1	TGCGCCAGCAGGGACACCGGGACTAGCGGGAGAATCTTCAATGAGCAGTTCTTC	CASRDTGTSGRIFNEQFF
TRBD1	.	TRBV28	TRBJ1-3	TGTGCCAGCAGCCCGGGACAGGACGGACCCATATATTTT	CASSPGQDGPIYF
TRBD1	.	TRBV7-6	TRBJ1-3	TGTGCCAGCAGCGCCCGACAGGGATTTTCTGGAAACACCATATATTTT	CASSARQGFSGNTIYF
.	.	TRBV10-3	TRBJ2-1	TGTGCCATCAGTCTAGATCCAGATTACAATGAGCAGTTCTTC	CAISLDPDYNEQFF
TRBD1	.	TRBV28	TRBJ1-1	TGTGCCAGCAGTTTATCACGACAGGGAACCGAAGCTTTCTTT	CASSLSRQGTEAFF
.	.	TRBV9	TRBJ2-1	TGTGCCAGCAGCTCGACGGGTGAGCAGTTCTTC	CASSSTGEQFF
TRBD1	.	TRBV6-5	TRBJ2-2	TGTGCCAGCAGGCGACAGGGGGTCAACACCGGGGAGCTGTTTTTT	CASRRQGVNTGELFF
TRBD2	.	TRBV5-1	TRBJ2-1	TGCGCCAGCAGCTTGGGTGGCGGGAGAGTAGGGGATGAGCAGTTCTTC	CASSLGGGRVGDEQFF